This is a list of T cell receptor beta chains from one sample in a study of beta chain features in type 1 diabetes. The repertoire was sequenced with immunoSEQ multiplex PCR; TCRdb's copy has only in-frame clones and lacks some. The profile covers 120,000 to 150,000 clones, with 40% to 60% appearing a single time and 0.42% taken by the ten largest. Input material: Tregs from blood. All receptors come from a man aged 18-30 years in good health. Both conserved end residues are part of each CDR3. The D gene is left open where the match is weak. Expanded clones are given a class, and other clones once, few, many or no size at all.

D gene	V gene	J gene	clone size	CDR3 DNA	CDR3 protein
TRBD2	TRBV11-2	TRBJ2-7	.	TGTGCCAGCAGCGCCGGACTAGCGGGGGCCATCTACGAGCAGTACTTC	CASSAGLAGAIYEQYF
TRBD1	TRBV29-1	TRBJ1-1	few	TGCAGCGCTACGACAGGGGGGAACACTGAAGCTTTCTTT	CSATTGGNTEAFF
.	TRBV7-2	TRBJ1-1	.	TGTGCCAGCAGCAGCACTCCGAACACTGAAGCTTTCTTT	CASSSTPNTEAFF
.	TRBV27	TRBJ2-1	.	TGTGCCAGCAGTCGCCAGCGGGCCTACAATGAGCAGTTCTTC	CASSRQRAYNEQFF
.	TRBV7-2	TRBJ2-1	.	TGTGCCAGCAGCTTAGCTGGGGGGGGGCCGTCCAATGAGCAGTTCTTC	CASSLAGGGPSNEQFF
.	TRBV6-5	TRBJ2-7	.	TGTGCCAGCAGACAGGGCGACGGCGGGCAGTACTTC	CASRQGDGGQYF
.	TRBV10-3	TRBJ2-7	few	TGTGCCATCAGTGAGTCGACACAGGCCCCCTACGAGCAGTACTTC	CAISESTQAPYEQYF
TRBD1	TRBV19	TRBJ2-7	.	TGTGCCAGTAGTCCGCAAGACAGGGAGTCCTACGAGCAGTACTTC	CASSPQDRESYEQYF
.	TRBV4-2	TRBJ2-1	.	TGTGCCAGCAGCCAAACGACACAGCACAATGAGCAGTTCTTC	CASSQTTQHNEQFF
TRBD2	TRBV7-2	TRBJ2-1	.	TGTGCCAGCAGCCATGAGGATACCGGGACTAGCGTGAATGAGCAGTTCTTC	CASSHEDTGTSVNEQFF
.	TRBV25-1	TRBJ2-5	.	TGTGCCAGCAGTGTTCGGGGAGGAGAGACCCAGTACTTC	CASSVRGGETQYF
.	TRBV7-2	TRBJ2-6	.	TGTGCCAGCAGCTTAGATCCTTACTCTGGGGCCAACGTCCTGACTTTC	CASSLDPYSGANVLTF
.	TRBV5-1	TRBJ1-2	.	TGCGCCAGCAGCTTGGCGGGGTATGGCTACACCTTC	CASSLAGYGYTF
.	TRBV10-3	TRBJ2-7	few	TGTGCCATCAGTGACGGTACCTACGAGCAGTACTTC	CAISDGTYEQYF
TRBD1	TRBV25-1	TRBJ1-5	.	TGTGCCAGCAGTGCGACAGGGCGGCAACAGCCCCAGCATTTT	CASSATGRQQPQHF
TRBD1	TRBV7-9	TRBJ1-1	.	TGTGCCAGCAGCGTCTGGGACAGGGGGAACACTGAAGCTTTCTTT	CASSVWDRGNTEAFF
TRBD1	TRBV28	TRBJ2-7	.	TGTGCCAGCAGTCGACAGGGGTGGGGTTCCTACGAGCAGTACTTC	CASSRQGWGSYEQYF
.	TRBV29-1	TRBJ1-1	few	TGCAGCGTTGCCGGACCCAGGGGCGTAGGGGACACTGAAGCTTTCTTT	CSVAGPRGVGDTEAFF
.	TRBV10-3	TRBJ2-3	few	TGTGCCATCAACGCGGCGTCGGGCACAGATACGCAGTATTTT	CAINAASGTDTQYF
.	TRBV6-5	TRBJ1-2	once	TGTGCCAGCAGTTATGGGGGGGCGAGGTATGGCTACACCTTC	CASSYGGARYGYTF
TRBD2	TRBV19	TRBJ2-1	.	TGTGCCAGTAGTAGGGGACTAGCGGGAGGGGAGAAGCAGTTCTTC	CASSRGLAGGEKQFF
TRBD2	TRBV28	TRBJ2-3	.	TGTGCCAGCCGCAGACTAGCGGGATCACCAGATACGCAGTATTTT	CASRRLAGSPDTQYF
.	TRBV9	TRBJ2-7	.	TGTGCCAGCAGCGTAGACCCGACCCTGGGGCTACGCGAGCAGTACTTC	CASSVDPTLGLREQYF
.	TRBV5-1	TRBJ2-2	once	TGCGCCAGACCAGGCGCAGGGGATCTAGGCGGGGAGCTGTTTTTT	CARPGAGDLGGELFF
.	TRBV28	TRBJ1-1	few	TGTGCCAGCAGTTCGTTGATCTTGGGGCCAGCTTTCTTT	CASSSLILGPAFF
.	TRBV10-3	TRBJ2-3	.	TGTGCCATCAGTGATCAGGGCAGCACAGATACGCAGTATTTT	CAISDQGSTDTQYF
.	TRBV20-1	TRBJ1-2	.	TGCAGTGCGGAGGCAGATGGCTACACCTTC	CSAEADGYTF
.	TRBV6-1	TRBJ1-1	.	TGTGCCAGCAGTGAATGGAGTGAAGCTTTCTTT	CASSEWSEAFF
.	TRBV6-5	TRBJ2-1	.	TGTGCCAGCAGTTACGGCGGGAATACTTATTACAATGAGCAGTTCTTC	CASSYGGNTYYNEQFF
.	TRBV15	TRBJ2-7	.	TGTGCCACCAGCAGAGATGAGTTCTACGAGCAGTACTTC	CATSRDEFYEQYF
TRBD1	TRBV27	TRBJ1-5	few	TGTGCCAGCAGAGATTGGGACAGCCCCAATCAGCCCCAGCATTTT	CASRDWDSPNQPQHF
.	TRBV7-2	TRBJ1-3	.	TGTGCCAGCAGCTTAACCACCACAGGGTTCGGAAACACCATATATTTT	CASSLTTTGFGNTIYF
.	TRBV19	TRBJ2-2	.	TGTGCCAGTAGTATACAGGGGTCCGGGGAGCTGTTTTTT	CASSIQGSGELFF
.	TRBV6-5	TRBJ2-3	.	TGTGCCAGCAGTTTCTACAGCACAGATACGCAGTATTTT	CASSFYSTDTQYF
.	TRBV6-1	TRBJ2-7	.	TGTGCCAGCAGTGAAGCTTTCCAGACTCCCTACGAGCAGTACTTC	CASSEAFQTPYEQYF
.	TRBV20-1	TRBJ1-4	.	TGCAGTGCTAGTAGCGGAAAACTGTTTTTT	CSASSGKLFF
.	TRBV29-1	TRBJ2-6	.	TGCAGCGTTCCAAATAGAGGAGGGTCTGGGGCCAACGTCCTGACTTTT	CSVPNRGGSGANVLTF
.	TRBV28	TRBJ1-4	few	TGTGCCAGCAGTTTCTCCAGGGTGGGAGAAAAACTGTTTTTT	CASSFSRVGEKLFF
.	TRBV5-1	TRBJ2-1	few	TGCGCCAGCAGTTTCATGACAGCCCCCTCCTCCTACAATGAGCAGTTCTTC	CASSFMTAPSSYNEQFF
.	TRBV6-6	TRBJ2-7	.	TGTGCCAGCAGTTACTCGAGGCGAACCTACGAGCAGTACTTC	CASSYSRRTYEQYF
.	TRBV9	TRBJ2-7	.	TGTGCCAGCAGCGTAGGTGCAGGGTTGGACTACGAGCAGTACTTC	CASSVGAGLDYEQYF
TRBD2	TRBV14	TRBJ2-5	few	TGTGCCAGCAGCCGGACTAGCGGGGGGTCTGAGACCCAGTACTTC	CASSRTSGGSETQYF
.	TRBV28	TRBJ1-5	.	TGTGCCAGCAGTTTAATATCAGGGATGGGTCAGCCCCAGCATTTT	CASSLISGMGQPQHF
.	TRBV29-1	TRBJ2-6	few	TGCAGCACTGGTTCGAGCTCTGGGGCCAACGTCCTGACTTTC	CSTGSSSGANVLTF
.	TRBV5-6	TRBJ1-6	.	TGTGCCAGCAGCTTGCGGGCGGGGTTTTATTCACCCCTCCACTTT	CASSLRAGFYSPLHF
.	TRBV6-1	TRBJ1-1	.	TGTGCCAGCAGTGAATTGTGGCAGAAGAACACTGAAGCTTTCTTT	CASSELWQKNTEAFF
.	TRBV7-2	TRBJ1-2	.	TGTGCCAGCAGCTTATCTACGGGGGGCGCTAACTATGGCTACACCTTC	CASSLSTGGANYGYTF